The rows below give T cell receptor beta chains drawn from one sample of a study of blood T cell repertoires in COVID-19. Clones were sequenced by immunoSEQ multiplex PCR, and TCRdb holds only the in-frame ones, with some missing. The table has about 85,000 clones, around 87% seen once. Sequencing input: peripheral blood. The receptors stem from a woman older than 75 with active or convalescent COVID-19. CDR3s include the opening cysteine and the closing phenylalanine or tryptophan. Clone size is given for some rows only: seen once, a few or many times, or a class if the clone is expanded.

V gene: TRBV28
CDR3 length: 14
clone size: -
CDR3 protein: CASSETGGSTGYTF

V gene: TRBV19
CDR3 length: 14
clone size: -
CDR3 protein: CASSVGTSGRPPHF

V gene: TRBV14
CDR3 length: 15
clone size: -
CDR3 protein: CASSLNRGRGTEAFF

V gene: TRBV28
CDR3 length: 12
clone size: -
CDR3 protein: CASRSGQSGYTF

V gene: TRBV5-1
CDR3 length: 19
clone size: -
CDR3 protein: CASSLFAAGGSSGANVLTF

V gene: TRBV7-2
CDR3 length: 15
clone size: once
CDR3 protein: CASSFSSWAGNEQFF

V gene: TRBV10-3
CDR3 length: 14
clone size: -
CDR3 protein: CAIRPDTNTDTQYF

V gene: TRBV28
CDR3 length: 14
clone size: -
CDR3 protein: CASRVMGLSKGYTF

V gene: TRBV5-4
CDR3 length: 14
clone size: once
CDR3 protein: CASSHSSGSDEQFF

V gene: TRBV15
CDR3 length: 14
clone size: -
CDR3 protein: CATSRTYKGETQYF

V gene: TRBV28
CDR3 length: 15
clone size: -
CDR3 protein: CASSRTGGNGQPQHF

V gene: TRBV9
CDR3 length: 14
clone size: once
CDR3 protein: CASSPGSKNTEAFF

V gene: TRBV7-2
CDR3 length: 16
clone size: -
CDR3 protein: CASSPQRQSSYNEQFF

V gene: TRBV28
CDR3 length: 14
clone size: -
CDR3 protein: CASRAPGQNQPQHF

V gene: TRBV29-1
CDR3 length: 14
clone size: -
CDR3 protein: CSVDDGQGGHTIYF

V gene: TRBV5-1
CDR3 length: 18
clone size: -
CDR3 protein: CASSLKASPGQGTDTQYF

V gene: TRBV10-3
CDR3 length: 14
clone size: -
CDR3 protein: CAIIDGTGGYEQYF

V gene: TRBV5-4
CDR3 length: 13
clone size: -
CDR3 protein: CASSLGGSETQYF

V gene: TRBV7-2
CDR3 length: 12
clone size: -
CDR3 protein: CASSLAGTEAFF

V gene: TRBV6-5
CDR3 length: 14
clone size: -
CDR3 protein: CATSGMSVNTEAFF

V gene: TRBV11-2
CDR3 length: 15
clone size: -
CDR3 protein: CASSLGGQVGNTIYF

V gene: TRBV2
CDR3 length: 17
clone size: -
CDR3 protein: CASEFSGLAGQYNEQFF

V gene: TRBV10-3
CDR3 length: 16
clone size: once
CDR3 protein: CAISEQTGQSSYEQYF

V gene: TRBV6-5
CDR3 length: 15
clone size: -
CDR3 protein: CASSSTSGSGGEQFF

V gene: TRBV7-6
CDR3 length: 12
clone size: once
CDR3 protein: CASSKTGDEQFF

V gene: TRBV5-6
CDR3 length: 17
clone size: -
CDR3 protein: CASSWDRDHLAAGELFF

V gene: TRBV7-8
CDR3 length: 15
clone size: few
CDR3 protein: CASSLESTGRDTQYF

V gene: TRBV5-1
CDR3 length: 14
clone size: -
CDR3 protein: CASSKGTNQETQYF

V gene: TRBV25-1
CDR3 length: 16
clone size: -
CDR3 protein: CASSELGTGEDSPLHF

V gene: TRBV28
CDR3 length: 13
clone size: -
CDR3 protein: CASSLTGLRGYTF

V gene: TRBV5-5
CDR3 length: 12
clone size: -
CDR3 protein: CASSLGQYEQYF

V gene: TRBV7-9
CDR3 length: 13
clone size: -
CDR3 protein: CASSNTGGYGYTF

V gene: TRBV9
CDR3 length: 15
clone size: -
CDR3 protein: CASSVELLAPTEQFF

V gene: TRBV5-1
CDR3 length: 15
clone size: -
CDR3 protein: CASSFWTGRIDGYTF

V gene: TRBV28
CDR3 length: 12
clone size: -
CDR3 protein: CASTSPGDTQYF

V gene: TRBV7-2
CDR3 length: 14
clone size: -
CDR3 protein: CASSLLNSNEKLFF

V gene: TRBV28
CDR3 length: 16
clone size: -
CDR3 protein: CASSLWKMTVRTEAFF

V gene: TRBV9
CDR3 length: 15
clone size: -
CDR3 protein: CASSEGSGTGYEQYF

V gene: TRBV6-5
CDR3 length: 13
clone size: once
CDR3 protein: CASSYVRFEKLFF

V gene: TRBV5-4
CDR3 length: 16
clone size: -
CDR3 protein: CASSSPTSGILYEQFF

V gene: TRBV5-4
CDR3 length: 16
clone size: once
CDR3 protein: CASSAGLAGNTGELFF